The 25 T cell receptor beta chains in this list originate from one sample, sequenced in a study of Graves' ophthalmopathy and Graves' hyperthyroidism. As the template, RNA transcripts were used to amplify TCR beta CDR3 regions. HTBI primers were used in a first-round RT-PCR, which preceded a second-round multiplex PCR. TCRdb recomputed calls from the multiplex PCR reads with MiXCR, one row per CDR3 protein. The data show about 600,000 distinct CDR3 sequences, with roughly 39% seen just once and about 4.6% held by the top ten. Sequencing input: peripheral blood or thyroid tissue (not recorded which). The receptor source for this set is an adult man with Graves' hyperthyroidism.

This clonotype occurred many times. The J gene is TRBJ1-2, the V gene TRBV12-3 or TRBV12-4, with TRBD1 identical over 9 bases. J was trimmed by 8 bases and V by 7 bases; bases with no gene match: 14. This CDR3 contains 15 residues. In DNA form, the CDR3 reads TGTGCCAGCACGACCGGGGGGACAGGGCGGGAAGGCTACACCTTC. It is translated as CASTTGGTGREGYTF.

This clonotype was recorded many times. The CDR3 bases are TGCAGCGTCCGGACAGGGGGCAGGTACGAGCAGTACTTC. Translation gives CSVRTGGRYEQYF. This sequence joins TRBV29-1 and TRBJ2-7; 11 bases map to TRBD1. The CDR3 is 13 residues long. Germline CDR1 SQVTM, CDR2 ANQGSEA. With 6 bases clipped from V and 4 bases from J, the junction kept 5 bases outside the gene matches.

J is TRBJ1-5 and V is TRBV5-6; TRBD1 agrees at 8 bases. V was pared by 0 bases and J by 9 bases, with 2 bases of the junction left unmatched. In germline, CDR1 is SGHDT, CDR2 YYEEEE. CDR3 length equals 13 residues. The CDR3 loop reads CASSLDRGRPQHF. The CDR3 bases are TGTGCCAGCAGCTTGGACAGGGGGAGGCCCCAGCATTTT.

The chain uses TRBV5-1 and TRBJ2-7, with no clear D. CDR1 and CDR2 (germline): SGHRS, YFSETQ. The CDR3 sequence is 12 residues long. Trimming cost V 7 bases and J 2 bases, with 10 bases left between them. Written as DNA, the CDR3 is TGCGCCAGCCGGCCGGACCCCTACGAGCAGTACTTC. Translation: CASRPDPYEQYF.

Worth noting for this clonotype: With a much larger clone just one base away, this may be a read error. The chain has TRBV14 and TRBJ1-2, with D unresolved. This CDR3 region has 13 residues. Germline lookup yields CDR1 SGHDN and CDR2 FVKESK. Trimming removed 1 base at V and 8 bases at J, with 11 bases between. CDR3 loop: CASSQVWGGGYTF. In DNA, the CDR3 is TGTGCCAGCAGCCAAGTGTGGGGAGGAGGCTACACCTTC.

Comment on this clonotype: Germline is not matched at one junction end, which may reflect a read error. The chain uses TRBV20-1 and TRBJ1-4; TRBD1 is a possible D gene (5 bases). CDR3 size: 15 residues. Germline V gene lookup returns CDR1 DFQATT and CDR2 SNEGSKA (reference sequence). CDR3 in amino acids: CSASEVRASNERLFF. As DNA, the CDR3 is TGCAGTGCTAGCGAGGTCAGGGCTTCTAATGAAAGACTGTTTTTT.

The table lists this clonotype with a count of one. The CDR3 reads CASSSTGIGGAEQYF. The CDR3 DNA is TGTGCCAGCAGTTCCACCGGGATAGGGGGCGCCGAGCAGTACTTC. The genes are TRBV6-6 and TRBJ2-7; 7 bases align to TRBD1. The trim removed 4 bases at V and 6 bases at J, leaving 12 bases unmatched. There are 15 residues in the CDR3. Per germline, CDR1 MNHNY and CDR2 SVGAGI (reference sequence).

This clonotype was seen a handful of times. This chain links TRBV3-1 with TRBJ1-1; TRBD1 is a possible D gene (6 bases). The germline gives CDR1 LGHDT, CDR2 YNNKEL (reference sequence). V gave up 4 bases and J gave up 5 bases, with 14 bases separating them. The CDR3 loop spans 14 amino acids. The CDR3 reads CASSPNFRGTEAFF. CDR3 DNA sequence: TGTGCCAGCAGCCCCAACTTCAGGGGTACTGAAGCTTTCTTT.

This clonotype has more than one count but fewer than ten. The CDR3 loop is CASSLSRPLPGANVLTF. The CDR3 nucleotides are TGTGCCAGCAGTTTATCGAGGCCCTTACCCGGGGCCAACGTCCTGACTTTC. The chain employs TRBV27 and TRBJ2-6; D unclear. V was trimmed by 0 bases and J by 4 bases, leaving 13 bases between them. Germline V gene lookup returns CDR1 MNHEY and CDR2 SMNVEV (reference sequence). CDR3 length: 17 amino acids.

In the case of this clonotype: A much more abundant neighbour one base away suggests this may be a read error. CDR3 nucleotide sequence: TGTGCCGGCGTCACAAGGGACCTTCTTTCCCTCTATGGCTACGCCTTC. Translating it yields CAGVTRDLLSLYGYAF. This rearrangement joins TRBV13 to TRBJ1-2; TRBD1 is a possible D gene (5 bases). CDR3 length: 16 amino acids. Germline-derived CDR1 and CDR2 are PRHDT and FYEKMQ (reference sequence).

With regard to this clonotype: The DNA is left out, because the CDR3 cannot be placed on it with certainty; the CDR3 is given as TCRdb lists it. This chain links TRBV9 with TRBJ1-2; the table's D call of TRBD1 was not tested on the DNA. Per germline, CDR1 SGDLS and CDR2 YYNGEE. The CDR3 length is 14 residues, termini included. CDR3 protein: CASSVGGGNYGHTF.

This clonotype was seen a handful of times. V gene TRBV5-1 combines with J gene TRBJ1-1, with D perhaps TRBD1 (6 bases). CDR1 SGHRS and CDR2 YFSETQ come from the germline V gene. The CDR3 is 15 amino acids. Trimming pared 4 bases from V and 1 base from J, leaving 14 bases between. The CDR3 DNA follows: TGCGCCAGCAGCATGGGACACACAGGGAACACTGAAGCTTTCTTT. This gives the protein CASSMGHTGNTEAFF.

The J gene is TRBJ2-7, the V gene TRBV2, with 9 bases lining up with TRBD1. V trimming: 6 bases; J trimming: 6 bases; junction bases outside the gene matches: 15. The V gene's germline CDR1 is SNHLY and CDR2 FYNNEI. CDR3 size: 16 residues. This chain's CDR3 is CASSRAPPGQGLEQYF. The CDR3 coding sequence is TGTGCCAGCAGCCGAGCCCCACCGGGACAGGGTCTCGAGCAGTACTTC.

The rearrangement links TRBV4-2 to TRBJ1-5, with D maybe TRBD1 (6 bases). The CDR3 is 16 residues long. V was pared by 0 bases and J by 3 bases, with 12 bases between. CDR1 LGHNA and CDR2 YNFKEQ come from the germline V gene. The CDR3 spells CASSQEAGEANQPQHF. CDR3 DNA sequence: TGTGCCAGCAGCCAAGAGGCAGGGGAGGCCAATCAGCCCCAGCATTTT.

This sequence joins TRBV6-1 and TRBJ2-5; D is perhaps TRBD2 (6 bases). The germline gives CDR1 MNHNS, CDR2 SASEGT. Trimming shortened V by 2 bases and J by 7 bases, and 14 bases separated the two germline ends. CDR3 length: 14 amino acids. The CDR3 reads CASSEIHAGGTQYF. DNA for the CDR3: TGTGCCAGCAGTGAAATCCACGCCGGGGGGACCCAGTACTTC.

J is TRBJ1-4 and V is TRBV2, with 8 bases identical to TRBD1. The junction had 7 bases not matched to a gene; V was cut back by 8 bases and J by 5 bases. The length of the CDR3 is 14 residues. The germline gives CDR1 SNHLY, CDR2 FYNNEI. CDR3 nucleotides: TGTGCCAGCTTCACGGACAGGGAGAATGAAAAACTGTTTTTT. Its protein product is CASFTDRENEKLFF.

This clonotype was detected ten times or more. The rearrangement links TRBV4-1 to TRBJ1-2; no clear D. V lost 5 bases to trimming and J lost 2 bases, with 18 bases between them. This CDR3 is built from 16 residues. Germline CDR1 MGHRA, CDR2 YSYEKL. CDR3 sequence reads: CASSIHLGPANYGYTF. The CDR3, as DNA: TGCGCCAGCAGCATCCATCTCGGGCCCGCCAACTATGGCTACACCTTC.

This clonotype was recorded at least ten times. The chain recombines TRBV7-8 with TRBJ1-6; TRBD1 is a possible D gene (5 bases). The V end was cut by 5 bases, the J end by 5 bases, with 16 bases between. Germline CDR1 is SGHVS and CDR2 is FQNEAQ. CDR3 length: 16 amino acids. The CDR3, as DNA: TGTGCCAGCAGCCACGAGGGACCCTTTAATAATTCACCCCTCCACTTT. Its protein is CASSHEGPFNNSPLHF.

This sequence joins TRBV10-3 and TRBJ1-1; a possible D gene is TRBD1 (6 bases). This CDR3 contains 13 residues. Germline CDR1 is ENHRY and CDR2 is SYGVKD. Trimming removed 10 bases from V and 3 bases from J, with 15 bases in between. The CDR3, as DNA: TGTGCCAGCAGGCCGGGACATCACACTGAAGCTTTCTTT. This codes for CASRPGHHTEAFF.

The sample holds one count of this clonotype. CDR3 loop: CSASTGAGNGYTF. The CDR3 DNA is TGCAGTGCTAGTACAGGTGCGGGAAATGGCTACACCTTC. The chain couples TRBV20-1 to TRBJ1-2, with D possibly matching TRBD1 (5 bases). V lost 3 bases and J 6 bases, leaving 14 bases between the germline ends. The CDR3 loop spans 13 amino acids. Per germline, CDR1 DFQATT and CDR2 SNEGSKA (reference sequence).

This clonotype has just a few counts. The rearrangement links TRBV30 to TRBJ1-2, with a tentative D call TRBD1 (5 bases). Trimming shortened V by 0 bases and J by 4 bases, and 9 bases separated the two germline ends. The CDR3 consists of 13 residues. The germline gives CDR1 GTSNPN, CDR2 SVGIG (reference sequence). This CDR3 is CAWSVGQLYGYTF. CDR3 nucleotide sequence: TGTGCCTGGAGTGTGGGGCAGCTCTATGGCTACACCTTC.

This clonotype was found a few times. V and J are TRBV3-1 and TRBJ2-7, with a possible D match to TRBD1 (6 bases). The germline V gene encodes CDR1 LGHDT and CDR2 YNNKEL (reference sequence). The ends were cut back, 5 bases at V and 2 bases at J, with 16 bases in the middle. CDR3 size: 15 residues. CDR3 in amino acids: CASSTRDNPPYEQYF. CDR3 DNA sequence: TGTGCCAGCAGCACCCGGGACAACCCCCCCTACGAGCAGTACTTC.

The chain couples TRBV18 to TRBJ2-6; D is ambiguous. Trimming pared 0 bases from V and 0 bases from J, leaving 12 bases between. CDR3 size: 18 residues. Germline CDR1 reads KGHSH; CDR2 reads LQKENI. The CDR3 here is CASSPPNGLLSGANVLTF. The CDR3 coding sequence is TGTGCCAGCTCACCACCGAACGGCCTCCTCTCTGGGGCCAACGTCCTGACTTTC.

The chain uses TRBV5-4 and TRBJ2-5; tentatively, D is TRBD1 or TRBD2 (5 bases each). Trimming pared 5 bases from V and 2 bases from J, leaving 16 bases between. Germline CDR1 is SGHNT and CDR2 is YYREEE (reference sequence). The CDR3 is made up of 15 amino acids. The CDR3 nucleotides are TGTGCCAGCAGGATGGGTGGGACGGCTCAAGAGACCCAGTACTTC. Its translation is CASRMGGTAQETQYF.

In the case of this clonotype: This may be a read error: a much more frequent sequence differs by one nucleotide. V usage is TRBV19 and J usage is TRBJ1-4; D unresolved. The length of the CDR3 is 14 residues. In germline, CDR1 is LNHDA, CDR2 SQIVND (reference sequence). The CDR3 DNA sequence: TGTGCCAGTAGTATAGACGGATTTAATGAAAAACCGTTTTTT. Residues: CASSIDGFNEKPFF.